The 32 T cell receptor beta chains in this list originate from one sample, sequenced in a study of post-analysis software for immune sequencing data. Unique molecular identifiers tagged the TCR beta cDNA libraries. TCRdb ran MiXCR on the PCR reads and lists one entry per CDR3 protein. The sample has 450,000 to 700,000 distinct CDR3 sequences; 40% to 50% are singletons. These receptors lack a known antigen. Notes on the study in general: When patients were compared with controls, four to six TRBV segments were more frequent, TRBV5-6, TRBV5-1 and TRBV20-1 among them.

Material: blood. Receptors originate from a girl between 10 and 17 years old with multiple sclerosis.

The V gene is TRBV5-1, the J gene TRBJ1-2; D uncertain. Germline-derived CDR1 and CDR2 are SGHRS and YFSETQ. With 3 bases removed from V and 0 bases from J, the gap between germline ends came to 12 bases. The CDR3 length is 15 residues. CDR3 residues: CASSSSHVANYGYTF. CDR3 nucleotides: TGCGCCAGCAGCTCGTCTCATGTAGCTAACTATGGCTACACCTTC.

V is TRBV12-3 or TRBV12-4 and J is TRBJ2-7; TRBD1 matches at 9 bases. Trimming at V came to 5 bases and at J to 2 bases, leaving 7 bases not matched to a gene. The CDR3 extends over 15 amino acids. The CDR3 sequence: CASSEIQGAPYEQYF. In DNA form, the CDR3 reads TGTGCCAGCAGTGAGATACAGGGGGCCCCCTACGAGCAGTACTTC.

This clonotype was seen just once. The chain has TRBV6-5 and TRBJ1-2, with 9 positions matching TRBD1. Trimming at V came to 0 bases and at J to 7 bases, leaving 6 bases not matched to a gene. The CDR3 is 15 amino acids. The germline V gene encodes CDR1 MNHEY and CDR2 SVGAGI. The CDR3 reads CASSYSNRGHGGYTF. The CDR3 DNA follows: TGTGCCAGCAGTTACTCGAACAGGGGGCATGGTGGCTACACCTTC.

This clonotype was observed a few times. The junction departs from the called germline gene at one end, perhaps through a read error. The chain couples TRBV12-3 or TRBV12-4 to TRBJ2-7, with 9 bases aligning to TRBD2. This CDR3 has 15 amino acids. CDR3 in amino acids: CTSGLSGRPTYEQYF. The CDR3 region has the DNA TGTACCAGCGGTCTTAGCGGGAGACCTACCTACGAGCAGTACTTC.

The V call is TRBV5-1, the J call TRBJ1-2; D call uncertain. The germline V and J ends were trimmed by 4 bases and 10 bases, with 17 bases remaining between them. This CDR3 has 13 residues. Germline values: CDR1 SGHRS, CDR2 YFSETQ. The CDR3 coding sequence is TGCGCCAGCAGCCCACCGACATTGACGCTCTACACCTTC. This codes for CASSPPTLTLYTF.

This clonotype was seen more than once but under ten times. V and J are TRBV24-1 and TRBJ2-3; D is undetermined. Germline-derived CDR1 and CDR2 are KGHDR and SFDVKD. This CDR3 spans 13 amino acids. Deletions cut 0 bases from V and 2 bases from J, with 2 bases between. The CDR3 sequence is CATSDLDTDTQYF. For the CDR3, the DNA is TGTGCCACCAGTGATTTGGACACAGATACGCAGTATTTT.

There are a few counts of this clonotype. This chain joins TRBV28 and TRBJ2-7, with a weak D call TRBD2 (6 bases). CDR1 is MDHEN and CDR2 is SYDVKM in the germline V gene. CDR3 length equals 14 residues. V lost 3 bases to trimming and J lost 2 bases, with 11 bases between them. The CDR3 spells CASSLGGVAYEQYF. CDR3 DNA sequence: TGTGCCAGCAGTTTGGGCGGGGTGGCCTACGAGCAGTACTTC. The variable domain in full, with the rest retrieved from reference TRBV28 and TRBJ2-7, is DVKVTQSSRYLVKRTGEKVFLECVQDMDHENMFWYRQDPGLGLRLIYFSYDVKMKEKGDIPEGYSVSREKKERFSLILESASTNQTSMYLCASSLGGVAYEQYFGPGTRLTVT.

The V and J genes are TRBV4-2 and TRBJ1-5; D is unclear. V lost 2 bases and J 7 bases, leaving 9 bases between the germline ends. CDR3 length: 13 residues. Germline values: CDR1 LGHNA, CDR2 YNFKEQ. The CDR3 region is CASSQSVEQPQHF. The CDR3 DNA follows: TGTGCCAGCAGCCAATCGGTCGAACAGCCCCAGCATTTT.

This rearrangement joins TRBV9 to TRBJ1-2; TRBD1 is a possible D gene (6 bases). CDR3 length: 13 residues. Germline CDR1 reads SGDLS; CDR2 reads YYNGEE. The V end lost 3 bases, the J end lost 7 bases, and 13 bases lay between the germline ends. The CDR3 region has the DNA TGTGCCAGCAGCGGGACAGCGGGAGGTGGCTACACCTTC. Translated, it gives CASSGTAGGGYTF.

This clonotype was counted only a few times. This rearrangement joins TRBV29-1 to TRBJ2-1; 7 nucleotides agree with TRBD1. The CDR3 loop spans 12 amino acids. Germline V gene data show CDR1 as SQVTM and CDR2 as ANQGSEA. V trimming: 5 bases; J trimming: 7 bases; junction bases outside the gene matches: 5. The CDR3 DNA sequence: TGCAGCGTTTTGGACAGGAGGAATGAGCAGTTCTTC. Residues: CSVLDRRNEQFF.

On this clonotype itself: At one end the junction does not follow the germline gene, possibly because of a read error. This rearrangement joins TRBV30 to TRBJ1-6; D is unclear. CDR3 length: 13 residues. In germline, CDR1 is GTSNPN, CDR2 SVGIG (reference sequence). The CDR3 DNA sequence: TGTGCCTCCGGGTTCCAGACGGGTTCACCCCCCCACTTT. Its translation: CASGFQTGSPPHF.

The CDR3 spells CASSLSDRGYGYTF. The CDR3, as DNA: TGTGCCAGCAGCTTATCGGACAGGGGCTATGGCTACACCTTC. This chain connects TRBV7-9 to TRBJ1-2, with 9 bases aligning to TRBD1. The CDR3 covers 14 residues. J lost 4 bases, V lost 2 bases, and 2 bases had no gene match. The germline V gene encodes CDR1 SEHNR and CDR2 FQNEAQ (reference sequence).

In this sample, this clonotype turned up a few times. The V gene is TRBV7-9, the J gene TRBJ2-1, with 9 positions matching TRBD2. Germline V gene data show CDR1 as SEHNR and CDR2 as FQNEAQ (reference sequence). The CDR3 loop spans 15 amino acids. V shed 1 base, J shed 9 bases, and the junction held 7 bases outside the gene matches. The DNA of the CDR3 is TGTGCCAGCAGCTTAGTGAGGCTAGCGGGGCCTGAGCAGTTCTTC. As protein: CASSLVRLAGPEQFF.

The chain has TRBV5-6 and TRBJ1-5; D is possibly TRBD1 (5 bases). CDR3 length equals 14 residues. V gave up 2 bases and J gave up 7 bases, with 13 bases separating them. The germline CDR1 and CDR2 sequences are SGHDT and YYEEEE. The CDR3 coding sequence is TGTGCCAGCAGCTTAGGGGCAATCGACCAGCCCCAGCATTTT. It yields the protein CASSLGAIDQPQHF.

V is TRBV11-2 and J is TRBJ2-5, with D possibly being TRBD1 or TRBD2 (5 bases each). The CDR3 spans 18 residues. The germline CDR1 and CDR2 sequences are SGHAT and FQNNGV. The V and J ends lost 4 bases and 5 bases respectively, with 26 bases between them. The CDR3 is CASSSDGTVVPVRETQYF. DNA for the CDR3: TGTGCCAGCAGCTCGGACGGGACCGTTGTCCCAGTCCGGGAGACCCAGTACTTC.

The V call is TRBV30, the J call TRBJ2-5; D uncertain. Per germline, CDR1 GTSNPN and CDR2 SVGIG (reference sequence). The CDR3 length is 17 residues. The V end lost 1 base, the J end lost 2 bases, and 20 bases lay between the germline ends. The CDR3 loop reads CAWSGEGWNVEQETQYF. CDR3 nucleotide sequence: TGTGCCTGGAGTGGTGAAGGTTGGAATGTAGAACAAGAGACCCAGTACTTC.

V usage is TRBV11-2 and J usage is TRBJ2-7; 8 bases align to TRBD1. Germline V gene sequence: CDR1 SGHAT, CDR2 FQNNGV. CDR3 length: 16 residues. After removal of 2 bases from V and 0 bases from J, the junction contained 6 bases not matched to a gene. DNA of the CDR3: TGTGCCAGCAGCTTATACTCCGGGACAGGCTCCTACGAGCAGTACTTC. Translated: CASSLYSGTGSYEQYF.

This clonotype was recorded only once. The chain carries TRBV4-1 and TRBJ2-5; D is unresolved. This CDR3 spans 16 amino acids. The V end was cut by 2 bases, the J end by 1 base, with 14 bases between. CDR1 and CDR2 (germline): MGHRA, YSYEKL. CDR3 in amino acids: CASSQRKALVQETQYF. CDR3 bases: TGCGCCAGCAGCCAAAGGAAGGCCCTCGTCCAAGAGACCCAGTACTTC.

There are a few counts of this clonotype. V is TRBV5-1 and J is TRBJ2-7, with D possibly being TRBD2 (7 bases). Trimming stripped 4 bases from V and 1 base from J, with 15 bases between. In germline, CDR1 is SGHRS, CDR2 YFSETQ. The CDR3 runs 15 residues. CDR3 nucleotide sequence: TGCGCCAGCAGCCGGGGGGCGGTTGCTTCCTACGAGCAGTACTTC. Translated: CASSRGAVASYEQYF.

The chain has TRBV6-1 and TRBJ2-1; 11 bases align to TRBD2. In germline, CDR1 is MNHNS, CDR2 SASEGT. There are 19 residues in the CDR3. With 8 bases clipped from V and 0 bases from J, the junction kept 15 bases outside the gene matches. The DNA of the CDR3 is TGTGCCAGCGCGATGACTAGCGGGACAACCCGCGGCTCCTACAATGAGCAGTTCTTC. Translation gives CASAMTSGTTRGSYNEQFF.

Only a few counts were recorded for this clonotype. DNA for the CDR3: TGTGCCAGCAGTTTATTGAGAGAGGCTTTCTTT. Translating it yields CASSLLREAFF. The rearrangement joins TRBV28 to TRBJ1-1, with D unresolved. Germline loops: CDR1 MDHEN, CDR2 SYDVKM. The CDR3 loop spans 11 amino acids. V dropped 1 base and J dropped 11 bases, with 8 bases sitting between them.

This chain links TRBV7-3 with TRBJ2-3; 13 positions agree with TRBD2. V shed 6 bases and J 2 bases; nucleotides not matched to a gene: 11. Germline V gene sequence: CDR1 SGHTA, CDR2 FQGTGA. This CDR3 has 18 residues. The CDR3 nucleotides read TGTGCCAGCAGTCTCGGACTAGCGGGGGCCTCAAACACAGATACGCAGTATTTT. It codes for CASSLGLAGASNTDTQYF.

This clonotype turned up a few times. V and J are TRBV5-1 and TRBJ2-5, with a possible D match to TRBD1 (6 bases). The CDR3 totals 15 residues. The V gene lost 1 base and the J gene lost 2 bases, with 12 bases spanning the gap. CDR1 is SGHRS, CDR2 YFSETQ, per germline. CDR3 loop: CASSLSPGQQETQYF. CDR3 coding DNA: TGCGCCAGCAGCTTGTCCCCCGGACAGCAAGAGACCCAGTACTTC.

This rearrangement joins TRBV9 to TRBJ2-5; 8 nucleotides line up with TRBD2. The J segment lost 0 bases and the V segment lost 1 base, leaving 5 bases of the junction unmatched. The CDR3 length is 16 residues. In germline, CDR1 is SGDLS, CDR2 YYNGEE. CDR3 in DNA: TGTGCCAGCAGCGTAAATCCGGGAGGGTACCAAGAGACCCAGTACTTC. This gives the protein CASSVNPGGYQETQYF.

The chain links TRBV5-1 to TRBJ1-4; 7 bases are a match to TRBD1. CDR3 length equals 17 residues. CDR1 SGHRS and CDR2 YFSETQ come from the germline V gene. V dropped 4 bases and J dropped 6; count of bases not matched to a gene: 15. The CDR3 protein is CASSRLGTTGLYEKLFF. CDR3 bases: TGCGCCAGCAGCCGACTGGGGACGACAGGGCTTTATGAAAAACTGTTTTTT.

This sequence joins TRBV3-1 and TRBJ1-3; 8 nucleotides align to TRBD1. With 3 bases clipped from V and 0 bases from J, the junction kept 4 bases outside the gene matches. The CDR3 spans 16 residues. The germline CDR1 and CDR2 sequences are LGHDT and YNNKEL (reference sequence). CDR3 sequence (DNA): TGTGCCAGCAGCCAGAGGACAGGGAGCTCTGGAAACACCATATATTTT. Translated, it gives CASSQRTGSSGNTIYF.

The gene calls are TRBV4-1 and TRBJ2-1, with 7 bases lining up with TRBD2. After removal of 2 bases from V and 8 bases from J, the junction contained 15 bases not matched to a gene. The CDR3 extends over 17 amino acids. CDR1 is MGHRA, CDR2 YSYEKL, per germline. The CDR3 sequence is CASSQSLPAGFSDEQFF. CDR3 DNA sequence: TGCGCCAGCAGCCAATCGTTACCAGCGGGATTTTCTGATGAGCAGTTCTTC.

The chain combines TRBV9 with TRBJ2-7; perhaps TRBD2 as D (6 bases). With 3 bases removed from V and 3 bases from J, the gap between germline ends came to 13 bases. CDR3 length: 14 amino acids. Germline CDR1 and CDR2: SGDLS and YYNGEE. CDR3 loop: CASSASSAGYEQYF. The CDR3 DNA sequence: TGTGCCAGCAGCGCCTCTAGCGCGGGCTACGAGCAGTACTTC.

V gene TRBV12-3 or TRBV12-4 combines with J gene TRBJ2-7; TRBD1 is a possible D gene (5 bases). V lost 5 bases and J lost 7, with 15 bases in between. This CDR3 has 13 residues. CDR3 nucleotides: TGTGCCAGCAGTCTCCCAGGGATTATAGAGCAGTACTTC. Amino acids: CASSLPGIIEQYF.

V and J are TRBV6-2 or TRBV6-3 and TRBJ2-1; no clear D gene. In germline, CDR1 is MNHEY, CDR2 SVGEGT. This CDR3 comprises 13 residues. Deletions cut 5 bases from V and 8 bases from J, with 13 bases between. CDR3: CASSPSYGHEQFF. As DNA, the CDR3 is TGTGCCAGCAGTCCTTCCTACGGACATGAGCAGTTCTTC.

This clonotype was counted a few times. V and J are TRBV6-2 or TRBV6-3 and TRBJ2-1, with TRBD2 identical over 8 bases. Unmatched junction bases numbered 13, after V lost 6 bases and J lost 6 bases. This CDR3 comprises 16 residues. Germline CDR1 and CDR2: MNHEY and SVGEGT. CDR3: CASSRPGSGGGNEQFF. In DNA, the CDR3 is TGTGCCAGCAGCCGCCCGGGGAGCGGGGGAGGCAATGAGCAGTTCTTC.

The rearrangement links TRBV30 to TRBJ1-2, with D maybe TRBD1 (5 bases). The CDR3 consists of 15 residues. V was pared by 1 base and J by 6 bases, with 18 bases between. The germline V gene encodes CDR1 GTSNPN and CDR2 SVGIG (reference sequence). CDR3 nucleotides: TGTGCCTGGAGTGGTTCTTTCGCAGGGTCGGATGGCTACACCTTC. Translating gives CAWSGSFAGSDGYTF.